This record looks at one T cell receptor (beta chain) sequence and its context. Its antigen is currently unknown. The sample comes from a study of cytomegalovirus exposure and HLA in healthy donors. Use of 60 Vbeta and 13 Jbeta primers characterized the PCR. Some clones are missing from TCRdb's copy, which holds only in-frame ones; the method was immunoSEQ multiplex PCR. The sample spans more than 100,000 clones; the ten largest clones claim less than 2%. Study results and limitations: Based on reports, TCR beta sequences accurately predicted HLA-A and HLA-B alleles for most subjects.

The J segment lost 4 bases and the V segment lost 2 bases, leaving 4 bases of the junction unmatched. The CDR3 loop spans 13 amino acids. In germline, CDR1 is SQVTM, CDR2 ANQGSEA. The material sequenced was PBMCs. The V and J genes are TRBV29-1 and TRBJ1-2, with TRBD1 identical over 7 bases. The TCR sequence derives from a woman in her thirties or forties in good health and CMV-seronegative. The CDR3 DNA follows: TGCAGCGTTGAAAAGGGGGCCGGCTATGGCTACACCTTC. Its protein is CSVEKGAGYGYTF.